Given below is one TCR beta chain in context. In germline, CDR1 is SGDLS, CDR2 YYNGEE. V was clipped by 4 bases and J by 4 bases, with 14 bases between them. The CDR3 extends over 14 amino acids. This sample was included in a study of blood T cell repertoires in COVID-19. Authors' data handling: Amplification of reference gene primers provided the estimated nucleated cell counts. The table came from immunoSEQ multiplex PCR; TCRdb's copy has only in-frame clones and leaves some out. That table supplies the V and J calls and clone size; D and trimming were determined from the DNA. The table records some 98,000 clones, around 82% of them present only once.

The sequence came from a man between 65 and 80 years old with active or convalescent COVID-19. This rearrangement joins TRBV9 to TRBJ1-1; no clear D gene. Sequenced: peripheral blood. This CDR3 is CASSSRGGFTEAFF. The CDR3, as DNA: TGTGCCAGCAGCTCCCGCGGAGGGTTCACTGAAGCTTTCTTT. The entire variable domain, with the rest obtained from reference TRBV9 and TRBJ1-1, is as follows: DSGVTQTPKHLITATGQRVTLRCSPRSGDLSVYWYQQSLDQGLQFLIQYYNGEERAKGNILERFSAQQFPDLHSELNLSSLELGDSALYFCASSSRGGFTEAFFGQGTRLTVV.